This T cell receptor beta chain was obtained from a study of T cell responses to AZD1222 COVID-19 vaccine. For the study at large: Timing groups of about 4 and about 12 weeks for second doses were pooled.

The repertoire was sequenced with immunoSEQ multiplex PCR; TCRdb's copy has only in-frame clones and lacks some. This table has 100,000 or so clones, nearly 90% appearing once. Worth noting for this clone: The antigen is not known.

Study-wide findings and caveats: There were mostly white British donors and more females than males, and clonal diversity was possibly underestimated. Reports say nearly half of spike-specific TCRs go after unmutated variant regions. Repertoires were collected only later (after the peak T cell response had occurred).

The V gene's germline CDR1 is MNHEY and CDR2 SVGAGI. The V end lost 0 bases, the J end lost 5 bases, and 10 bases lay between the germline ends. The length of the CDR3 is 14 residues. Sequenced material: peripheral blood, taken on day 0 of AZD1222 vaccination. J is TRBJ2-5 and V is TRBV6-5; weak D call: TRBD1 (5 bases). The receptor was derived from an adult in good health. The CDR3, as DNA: TGTGCCAGCAGTTACTCCCAGGGTTGGGAGACCCAGTACTTC. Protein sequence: CASSYSQGWETQYF.